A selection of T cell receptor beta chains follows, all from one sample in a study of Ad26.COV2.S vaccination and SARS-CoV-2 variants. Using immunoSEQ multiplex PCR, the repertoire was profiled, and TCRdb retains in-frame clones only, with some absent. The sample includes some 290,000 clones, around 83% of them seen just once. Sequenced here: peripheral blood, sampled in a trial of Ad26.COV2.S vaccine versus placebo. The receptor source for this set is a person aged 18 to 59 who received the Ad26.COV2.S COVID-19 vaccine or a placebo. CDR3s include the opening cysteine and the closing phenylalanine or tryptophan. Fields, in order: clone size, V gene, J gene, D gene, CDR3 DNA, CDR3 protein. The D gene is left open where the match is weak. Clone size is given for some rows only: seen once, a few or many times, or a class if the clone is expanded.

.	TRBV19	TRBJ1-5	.	TGTGCCAGTAGTAGAGGGGCCGGGAATCAGCCCCAGCATTTT	CASSRGAGNQPQHF
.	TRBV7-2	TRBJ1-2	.	TGTGCCAGCAGCCAAACCGCCGGGGGCTACACCTTC	CASSQTAGGYTF
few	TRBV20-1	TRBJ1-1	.	TGCAGTGCTAGTCCGCTGCCTAATGAAGCTTTCTTT	CSASPLPNEAFF
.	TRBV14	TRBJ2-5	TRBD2	TGTGCCAGCAGCCACCAGACTAGCGTCGTGAGTGGGGAGACCCAGTACTTC	CASSHQTSVVSGETQYF
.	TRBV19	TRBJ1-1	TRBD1	TGTGCCACCACCTCTTGGGACAGGCTTCGGAACACTGAAGCTTTCTTT	CATTSWDRLRNTEAFF
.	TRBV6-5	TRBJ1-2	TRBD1	TGTGCCAGCAGCACTATTTCCGGGACAGGAGGCTACACCTTC	CASSTISGTGGYTF
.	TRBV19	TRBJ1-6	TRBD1	TGTGCCAGTAGTTGGGAGGGACAGGGCGATTCACCCCTCCACTTT	CASSWEGQGDSPLHF
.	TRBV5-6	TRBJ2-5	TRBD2	TGTGCCAGCAGCTTGCGGGCTAGCGGGGGAGGCCAAGAGACCCAGTACTTC	CASSLRASGGGQETQYF
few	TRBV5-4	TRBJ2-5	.	TGTGCCAGCAGCTCCAGTCTTAAGAAAGAGACCCAGTACTTC	CASSSSLKKETQYF
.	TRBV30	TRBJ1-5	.	TGTGCCTGGAGTCCAGGGTTTAGTCAGCCCCAGCATTTT	CAWSPGFSQPQHF
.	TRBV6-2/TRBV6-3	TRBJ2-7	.	TGTGCCAGCAGTTCTTACAGCTACGAGCAGTACTTC	CASSSYSYEQYF
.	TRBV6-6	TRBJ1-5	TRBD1	TGTGCCAGCAGTCGAAAGTCCCCGGACAGGGGGAATCAGCCCCAGCATTTT	CASSRKSPDRGNQPQHF
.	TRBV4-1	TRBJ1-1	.	TGCGCCAGCAGCCAAGATAGTTCCGTGAACACTGAAGCTTTCTTT	CASSQDSSVNTEAFF
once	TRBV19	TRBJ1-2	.	TGTGCCAGTAGTATGATGGACAGCGGGTCCTATGGCTACACCTTC	CASSMMDSGSYGYTF
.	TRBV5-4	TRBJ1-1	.	TGTGCCAGCAGCTTGGTTGGGGGGCGAGTTATCACTGAAGCTTTCTTT	CASSLVGGRVITEAFF
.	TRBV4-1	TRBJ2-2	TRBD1	TGCGCCAGCAGCCATTCCCCGGGACAGGGGCACGGGGAGCTGTTTTTT	CASSHSPGQGHGELFF
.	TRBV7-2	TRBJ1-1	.	TGTGCCAGCAGCTTAGGGATCGGCAGATTGAACACTGAAGCTTTCTTT	CASSLGIGRLNTEAFF
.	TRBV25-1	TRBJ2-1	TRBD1	TGTGCCAGCAGTGATATTAAGGGACAGTCCTCCTACAATGAGCAGTTCTTC	CASSDIKGQSSYNEQFF
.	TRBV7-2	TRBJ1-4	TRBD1	TGTGCCAGCAGCTTCGACAGGGGAGGTGAAAAACTGTTTTTT	CASSFDRGGEKLFF
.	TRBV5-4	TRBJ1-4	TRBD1	TGTGCCAGCAGAGAACAGGGGAGGTCTAATGAAAAACTGTTTTTT	CASREQGRSNEKLFF
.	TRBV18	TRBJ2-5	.	TGTGCCAGCTCACCAGGGACCCCGCGTGGGACCCAGTACTTC	CASSPGTPRGTQYF
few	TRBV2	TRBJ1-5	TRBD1	TGTGCCAGCAGTCGGGGCCCGGGACAGGGTAATCAGCCCCAGCATTTT	CASSRGPGQGNQPQHF
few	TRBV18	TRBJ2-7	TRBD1	TGTGCCAGCTCACCAGCGACAGGGGGGAGGGAGCAGTACTTC	CASSPATGGREQYF
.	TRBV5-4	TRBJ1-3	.	TGTGCCAGCAGCTCCAGGGCTGGAAACACCATATATTTT	CASSSRAGNTIYF
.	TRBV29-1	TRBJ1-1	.	TGCAGCGGGCTGAACACTGAAGCTTTCTTT	CSGLNTEAFF
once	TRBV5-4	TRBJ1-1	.	TGTGCCAGCAGCTTGGGAGTCAGTTCAAACACTGAAGCTTTCTTT	CASSLGVSSNTEAFF
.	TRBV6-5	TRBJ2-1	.	TGTGCCACGCGGGGGCCAGGGGGAAAATACAATGAGCAGTTCTTC	CATRGPGGKYNEQFF
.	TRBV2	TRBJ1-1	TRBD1	TGTGCCAGCACTTACCTACAGGGGATTAGCACTGAAGCTTTCTTT	CASTYLQGISTEAFF
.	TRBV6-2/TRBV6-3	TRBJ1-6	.	TGTGCCAGCAGCCTCAGCCCAGGGAATTCACCCCTCCACTTT	CASSLSPGNSPLHF
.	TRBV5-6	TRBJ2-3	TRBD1	TGTGCCAGCAGTCGGGACAGGGGGAGGACAGATACGCAGTATTTT	CASSRDRGRTDTQYF
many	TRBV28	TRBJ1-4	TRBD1	TGTGCCACCTTATCAGGGGGGGCTAATGAAAAACTGTTTTTT	CATLSGGANEKLFF
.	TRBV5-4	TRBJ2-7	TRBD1	TGTGCCAGCCGCTCCGAGTCCAGGGGGTCCAGCGAGCAGTACTTC	CASRSESRGSSEQYF
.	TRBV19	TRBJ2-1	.	TGTGCCAGTACCTCTCACGTCGCAGATGAGCAGTTCTTC	CASTSHVADEQFF
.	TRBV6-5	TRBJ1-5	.	TGTGCCAGCAAAGCTCGGGAGAATCAGCCCCAGCATTTT	CASKARENQPQHF
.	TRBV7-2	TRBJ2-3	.	TGTGCCAGCAGCTTAGTAGGGACCACAGATACGCAGTATTTT	CASSLVGTTDTQYF
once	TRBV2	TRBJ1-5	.	TGTGCCAGCAGTGTCTTACCGATACCGTGGGGACCTAGGGGCGATCAGCCCCAGCATTTT	CASSVLPIPWGPRGDQPQHF
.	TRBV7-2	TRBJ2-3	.	TGTGCCAGCAGCTCTGCGGGGGCCTCCACAGATACGCAGTATTTT	CASSSAGASTDTQYF
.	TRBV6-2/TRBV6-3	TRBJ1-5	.	TGTGCCAGCAGTTACCGGGTGATCAATCAGCCCCAGCATTTT	CASSYRVINQPQHF
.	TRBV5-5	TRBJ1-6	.	TGTGCCAGCAGCTTTGAAGGCTCATATAATTCACCCCTCCACTTT	CASSFEGSYNSPLHF
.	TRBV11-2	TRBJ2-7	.	TGTGCCAGCAGCTTGACAGGTGGAAGAGACTCCGTCTACGAGCAGTACTTC	CASSLTGGRDSVYEQYF
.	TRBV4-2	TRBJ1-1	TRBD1	TGTGCCAGCAGCCAAGAGGCAGGGGGGTTAAACACTGAAGCTTTCTTT	CASSQEAGGLNTEAFF
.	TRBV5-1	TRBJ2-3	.	TGCGCCAGCCTTCCGGGCTATGGCACAGATACGCAGTATTTT	CASLPGYGTDTQYF
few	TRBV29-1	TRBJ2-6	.	TGCAGCGTTGTCGGACCCTCTGGGGCCAACGTCCTGACTTTC	CSVVGPSGANVLTF
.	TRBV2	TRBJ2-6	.	TGTGCCAGCTATCAGAGCACTGGGGCCAACGTCCTGACTTTC	CASYQSTGANVLTF
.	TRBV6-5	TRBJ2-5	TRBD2	TGTGCCAGCAGACGGGAGCGGGGGGGCCAAGAGACCCAGTACTTC	CASRRERGGQETQYF
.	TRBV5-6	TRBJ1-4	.	TGTGCCAGCAGCCCAAGGACAGCGAATGAAAAACTGTTTTTT	CASSPRTANEKLFF
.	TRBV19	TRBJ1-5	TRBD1	TGTGCCAGTAGTATTGGACAGGTGAGAGTTAGCAATCAGCCCCAGCATTTT	CASSIGQVRVSNQPQHF
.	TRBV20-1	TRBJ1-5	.	TGCAGTGCTAGTATGTCCGTCAATCAGCCCCAGCATTTT	CSASMSVNQPQHF